Following are 27 T cell receptor beta chains from one sample sequenced in a study of T cell repertoires in cytomegalovirus infection. No antigen has been identified for these receptors. MiXCR was run by TCRdb on the reads, yielding one entry per CDR3 protein. The sample holds around 500,000 distinct CDR3 sequences, roughly 43% seen once. The sample was cultured PBMCs, taken from culture after CMV antigen stimulation. These TCRs come from a human donor in good health (CMV status not recorded). Some clones in this sample may be carry-over from other donors' samples.

This rearrangement joins TRBV6-5 to TRBJ1-6; unclear D gene. The germline V and J ends were trimmed by 0 bases and 0 bases, with 18 bases remaining between them. Germline loops: CDR1 MNHEY, CDR2 SVGAGI. This CDR3 is built from 20 residues. The CDR3: CASSYSLGWQASSYNSPLHF. CDR3 nucleotide sequence: TGTGCCAGCAGTTACTCCCTTGGGTGGCAGGCGAGCTCCTATAATTCACCCCTCCACTTT.

J is TRBJ1-3 and V is TRBV11-2; D ambiguous. Germline assignment: CDR1 SGHAT and CDR2 FQNNGV. This CDR3 is 14 amino acids long. Trimming took 2 bases from V and 4 from J, leaving 9 bases between them. CDR3 in DNA: TGTGCCAGCAGCTTATCTGAGACCGGAAACACCATATATTTT. It codes for CASSLSETGNTIYF.

The CDR3 DNA reads as TGTGCCAGCAGTCAAAACAGGGGGTCTTACGGAAACACCATATATTTT. Translation gives CASSQNRGSYGNTIYF. This sequence joins TRBV2 and TRBJ1-3; TRBD1 matches 8 bases. CDR3 length equals 16 residues. Germline V gives CDR1 SNHLY, CDR2 FYNNEI. V was clipped by 5 bases and J by 4 bases; unmatched bases: 10.

The gene calls are TRBV7-2 and TRBJ2-7, with 7 nucleotides matching TRBD1. Germline assignment: CDR1 SGHTA and CDR2 FQGNSA. The V segment lost 5 bases and the J segment 2 bases; nucleotides outside the gene matches: 6. The CDR3 runs 14 residues. The CDR3 coding sequence is TGTGCCAGCAGCCGCTCGGGACAGCCCTACGAGCAGTACTTC. It codes for CASSRSGQPYEQYF.

The chain recombines TRBV6-8 with TRBJ2-1; the D call may be TRBD1 or TRBD2 (5 bases each). This CDR3 has 15 residues. Germline V gene data show CDR1 as MNHGY and CDR2 as SAAAGT. Trimming left V 3 bases short and J 5 bases short, with 14 bases between. DNA of the CDR3: TGTGCCAGCAGTTATTCGGGGCTTCAAGACAATGAGCAGTTCTTC. Translated: CASSYSGLQDNEQFF.

The chain couples TRBV5-1 to TRBJ2-5; the match to TRBD2 covers 10 bases. The germline V gene encodes CDR1 SGHRS and CDR2 YFSETQ. The CDR3 runs to 15 residues. With 3 bases clipped from V and 5 bases from J, the junction kept 7 bases outside the gene matches. The CDR3 loop reads CASSWSSGSSETQYF. The CDR3 region has the DNA TGCGCCAGCAGCTGGTCTAGCGGGAGCTCGGAGACCCAGTACTTC.

V is TRBV7-8 and J is TRBJ1-6; no reliable D call. Trimming pared 1 base from V and 9 bases from J, leaving 13 bases between. CDR3 length: 15 amino acids. Germline V lookup: CDR1 SGHVS, CDR2 FQNEAQ. This CDR3 is CASSLDGGSGSPLHF. The CDR3 DNA reads as TGTGCCAGCAGCTTAGATGGAGGGTCTGGTTCACCCCTCCACTTT.

This clonotype was counted ten times or more. V gene TRBV7-2 combines with J gene TRBJ2-5; 11 positions match TRBD2. V shed 1 base and J 0 bases; nucleotides not matched to a gene: 1. Per germline, CDR1 SGHTA and CDR2 FQGNSA. The CDR3 contains 16 residues. CDR3 DNA: TGTGCCAGCAGCTTAGGACTAGCGGGGTACCAAGAGACCCAGTACTTC. It yields the protein CASSLGLAGYQETQYF. Variable domain in full (rest from reference TRBV7-2 and TRBJ2-5): GAGVSQSPSNKVTEKGKDVELRCDPISGHTALYWYRQSLGQGLEFLIYFQGNSAPDKSGLPSDRFSAERTGGSVSTLTIQRTQQEDSAVYLCASSLGLAGYQETQYFGPGTRLLVL.

The chain employs TRBV20-1 and TRBJ2-1; D is perhaps TRBD2 (6 bases). V lost 5 bases to trimming and J lost 8 bases, with 16 bases between them. The CDR3 spans 13 residues. Looked up from germline, CDR1 is DFQATT and CDR2 is SNEGSKA (reference sequence). The CDR3 DNA follows: TGCAGTGCTGCAGGGACTCGAGGGGATGAGCAGTTCTTC. Its translation is CSAAGTRGDEQFF.

The chain joins TRBV10-3 to TRBJ2-3; TRBD2 matches at 10 bases. This CDR3 is 14 amino acids long. Germline CDR1 ENHRY, CDR2 SYGVKD. Trimming removed 7 bases from V and 4 bases from J; junction bases left unmatched: 5. The CDR3: CAITPAGGADTQYF. CDR3 nucleotide sequence: TGTGCCATCACCCCAGCGGGAGGGGCAGATACGCAGTATTTT.

This clonotype was recorded many times. The chain uses TRBV7-2 and TRBJ2-6; D possibly corresponds to TRBD1 (6 bases). The CDR3 has 16 amino acids. The germline V gene encodes CDR1 SGHTA and CDR2 FQGNSA. The V end was cut by 6 bases, the J end by 0 bases, with 12 bases between. CDR3 sequence: CASRDRTSSGANVLTF. Here the CDR3 DNA reads TGTGCCAGCAGAGACAGGACAAGCTCTGGGGCCAACGTCCTGACTTTC.

V usage is TRBV5-1 and J usage is TRBJ1-4; unclear D gene. V lost 4 bases and J 7 bases, leaving 11 bases between the germline ends. There are 13 residues in the CDR3. CDR1 and CDR2 from the germline V gene are SGHRS and YFSETQ. CDR3 region: CASSPPGSEKLFF. CDR3 in DNA: TGCGCCAGCAGCCCCCCCGGGAGTGAAAAACTGTTTTTT.

This clonotype was detected a few times. The chain joins TRBV7-2 to TRBJ2-1, with 12 bases fitting TRBD2. The CDR3 has 21 amino acids. Per germline, CDR1 SGHTA and CDR2 FQGNSA. With V trimmed by 2 bases and J by 0 bases, 14 bases remained unmatched. The chain's CDR3 is CASSLSRGRTSGMLSYNEQFF. For the CDR3, the DNA is TGTGCCAGCAGCTTAAGCAGGGGGAGGACTAGCGGGATGCTCTCCTACAATGAGCAGTTCTTC. The full variable domain, rest sourced from reference TRBV7-2 and TRBJ2-1, is GAGVSQSPSNKVTEKGKDVELRCDPISGHTALYWYRQSLGQGLEFLIYFQGNSAPDKSGLPSDRFSAERTGGSVSTLTIQRTQQEDSAVYLCASSLSRGRTSGMLSYNEQFFGPGTRLTVL.

The genes are TRBV20-1 and TRBJ2-3, with TRBD2 identical over 8 bases. V was pared by 2 bases and J by 2 bases, with 3 bases of the junction left unmatched. Per germline, CDR1 DFQATT and CDR2 SNEGSKA (reference sequence). The CDR3 runs 14 residues. CDR3 sequence (DNA): TGCAGTGCTAGACTAGCGGGTGACACAGATACGCAGTATTTT. Protein: CSARLAGDTDTQYF.

This clonotype was detected only a few times. This chain joins TRBV6-1 and TRBJ1-2; D ambiguous. Trimming removed 3 bases from V and 4 bases from J, with 9 bases in between. CDR1 MNHNS and CDR2 SASEGT come from the germline V gene. The CDR3 loop spans 13 amino acids. The CDR3 here is CASSEPDSYGYTF. DNA for the CDR3: TGTGCCAGCAGTGAGCCAGATTCCTATGGCTACACCTTC.

The sample holds a few counts of this clonotype. The CDR3 DNA sequence: TGTGCCAGCAGCTATCGGGACAGGAGGAACACTGAAGCTTTCTTT. It yields the protein CASSYRDRRNTEAFF. The chain combines TRBV5-6 with TRBJ1-1; 8 bases line up with TRBD1. V dropped 3 bases and J dropped 1; count of bases not matched to a gene: 5. The germline V gene encodes CDR1 SGHDT and CDR2 YYEEEE. CDR3 size: 15 residues.

This chain uses TRBV12-3 or TRBV12-4 with TRBJ2-7; no firm D call. V was trimmed by 2 bases and J by 2 bases, leaving 7 bases between them. The CDR3 spans 13 residues. CDR3 residues: CASSLRTAYEQYF. The CDR3 coding sequence is TGTGCCAGCAGTTTACGCACAGCCTACGAGCAGTACTTC.

The CDR3 loop reads CSYQGTSGSDEQFF. The CDR3 region has the DNA TGCAGCTACCAAGGGACTAGCGGGTCAGATGAGCAGTTCTTC. The chain has TRBV20-1 and TRBJ2-1, with 12 positions matching TRBD2. CDR3 length equals 14 residues. Germline V gives CDR1 DFQATT, CDR2 SNEGSKA (reference sequence).

This clonotype has a count of ten or more. The CDR3 sequence is CASSESSYEQYF. CDR3 coding DNA: TGTGCCAGCAGTGAAAGCTCCTACGAGCAGTACTTC. This rearrangement joins TRBV7-2 to TRBJ2-7; no definite D call. Trimming stripped 6 bases from V and 0 bases from J, with 6 bases between. Germline V CDR1 and CDR2: SGHTA, FQGNSA. This CDR3 has 12 residues. Based on the CDR3 plus reference TRBV7-2 and TRBJ2-7, the full variable domain is GAGVSQSPSNKVTEKGKDVELRCDPISGHTALYWYRQSLGQGLEFLIYFQGNSAPDKSGLPSDRFSAERTGGSVSTLTIQRTQQEDSAVYLCASSESSYEQYFGPGTRLTVT.

This clonotype has only a few counts. The chain combines TRBV7-2 with TRBJ2-3, with 8 nucleotides matching TRBD2. Trimming removed 2 bases from V and 7 bases from J; junction bases left unmatched: 17. Germline CDR1 reads SGHTA; CDR2 reads FQGNSA. This CDR3 comprises 18 residues. The DNA of the CDR3 is TGTGCCAGCAGCTTATTTCTGGGTTCGCGGGGGGCCTCGAATACGCAGTATTTT. It translates to CASSLFLGSRGASNTQYF.

This clonotype was seen a few times. This chain connects TRBV7-3 to TRBJ2-1; no definite D call. Germline V CDR1 and CDR2: SGHTA, FQGTGA. The CDR3 totals 14 residues. V was shortened by 6 bases and J by 9 bases, with 18 bases between the two germline ends. CDR3 coding DNA: TGTGCCAGCAGTTACACGAACGAAAATTCTGAGCAGTTCTTC. Its translation: CASSYTNENSEQFF.

This clonotype was detected ten times or more. The CDR3 DNA is TGTGCCAGCAGCGACGGATTGGCTTACTATGGCTACACCTTC. Residues: CASSDGLAYYGYTF. This chain connects TRBV5-4 to TRBJ1-2; D remains ambiguous. The CDR3 is 14 amino acids. Trimming took 4 bases from V and 3 from J, leaving 13 bases between them. From germline, CDR1 is SGHNT and CDR2 YYREEE (reference sequence).

The V gene is TRBV11-3, the J gene TRBJ2-3; D assignment may be TRBD1 or TRBD2 (5 bases each). The CDR3 has 14 residues. CDR1 is SGHNT, CDR2 YENEEA, per germline. Trimming cost V 3 bases and J 11 bases, with 18 bases left between them. The CDR3: CASSFGTVRYRQYF. In nucleotides, the CDR3 is TGTGCCAGCAGCTTCGGGACGGTCCGTTATAGGCAGTATTTT.

CDR3 protein: CASSFGDLTDTQYF. As DNA, the CDR3 is TGTGCCAGCAGCTTCGGTGACCTCACAGATACGCAGTATTTT. The V gene is TRBV7-9, the J gene TRBJ2-3; D remains ambiguous. Between the trimmed V and J ends, which lost 3 bases and 2 bases, there was a span of 9 bases. Germline V CDR1 and CDR2: SEHNR, FQNEAQ (reference sequence). This CDR3 region has 14 residues. Together with reference TRBV7-9 and TRBJ2-3, the CDR3 gives the full variable domain: DTGVSQNPRHKITKRGQNVTFRCDPISEHNRLYWYRQTLGQGPEFLTYFQNEAQLEKSRLLSDRFSAERPKGSFSTLEIQRTEQGDSAMYLCASSFGDLTDTQYFGPGTRLTVL.

This clonotype was detected a few times. The chain couples TRBV7-9 to TRBJ2-3; D unclear. The CDR3 covers 13 residues. The V end lost 8 bases, the J end lost 0 bases, and 9 bases lay between the germline ends. Looked up from germline, CDR1 is SEHNR and CDR2 is FQNEAQ (reference sequence). Here the CDR3 DNA reads TGTGCCAGCGGGGTCGGGAGCACAGATACGCAGTATTTT. It encodes CASGVGSTDTQYF.

The chain couples TRBV15 to TRBJ2-2, with unresolved D. Germline CDR1 LNHNV, CDR2 YYDKDF (reference sequence). The CDR3 is 17 amino acids. V was cut by 0 bases and J by 4 bases, with 15 bases left in between. CDR3 in DNA: TGTGCCACCAGCAGAGATCTACTGGGGTCAGGCACCGGGGAGCTGTTTTTT. As protein: CATSRDLLGSGTGELFF.

The gene calls are TRBV6-1 and TRBJ1-2; TRBD1 is a possible D gene (5 bases). The CDR3 has 13 amino acids. Trimming cost V 5 bases and J 2 bases, with 9 bases left between them. In germline, CDR1 is MNHNS, CDR2 SASEGT. The CDR3 coding sequence is TGTGCCAGCAGTCGGACATTAAACTATGGCTACACCTTC. Translating it yields CASSRTLNYGYTF.